Each of the 2 T cell receptor beta chains below was sequenced from the same sample in a study of blood T cell repertoires in COVID-19. Profiling relied on immunoSEQ multiplex PCR, and the TCRdb table lists in-frame clones only, not all of them. The sample includes 280,000 or so clones, 90% of them seen just once. Sequences were obtained from PBMCs or T cells enriched from blood (not recorded which). These receptors all stem from a woman under 30 with acute COVID-19.

The V gene is TRBV4-2, the J gene TRBJ2-1, with 8 bases aligning to TRBD2. Trimming at V came to 3 bases and at J to 0 bases, leaving 4 bases not matched to a gene. This CDR3 comprises 16 residues. Germline V gene data show CDR1 as LGHNA and CDR2 as YNFKEQ. The chain's CDR3 is CASSHLSGTSYNEQFF. The DNA of the CDR3 is TGTGCCAGCAGCCACCTTAGCGGGACCTCCTACAATGAGCAGTTCTTC.

The chain has TRBV6-1 and TRBJ1-2, with D tentatively TRBD1 (6 bases). Trimming left V 3 bases short and J 3 bases short, with 14 bases between. This CDR3 is 15 amino acids long. Germline CDR1 and CDR2: MNHNS and SASEGT. The CDR3 loop reads CASSESQGGDYGYTF. CDR3 bases: TGTGCCAGCAGTGAGTCACAGGGAGGGGACTATGGCTACACCTTC.